This T cell receptor (beta chain) was documented in a study of blood T cell repertoires in COVID-19 (dated by TCRdb to the early 2020s). Describing the broader study: Samples from collaborators originated in the United States, Italy and Spain and spanned both the acute and convalescent phases of COVID-19. Sample metadata almost always included a de-identified subject ID, COVID-19 status, age in years and sex. The repertoires were released in a freely available public database meant as a resource for research on the immune response to SARS-CoV-2. The samples were drawn from the first 160 participants of the ongoing ImmuneRACE study and from 950 to 1,500 subjects provided by 6 global collaborators. Where HLA class I and class II types were available, the types were taken from metadata supplied by the sample provider, not from assay-based typing. Subjects who had been exposed to COVID-19, were actively infected with it, or had recovered from it provided the deeply sampled blood TCRbeta repertoires that made up the dataset. The material from the prospective study consisted of cDNA or gDNA derived from T cells, B-cell-depleted T cells, or PBMCs. General conclusions and limits of the study: How much clinical and demographic metadata was included differed by source and by participant, and the metadata was provided uncurated.

In the prospective study, participants were 18 to 89 years old, resided in about two dozen geographic areas of the United States, and were enrolled through a virtual design. To assign participants to cohorts, the prospective study relied on clinical history that participants themselves reported in a screening survey and a study questionnaire. Mobile phlebotomists in the prospective study collected whole blood, serum and a nasopharyngeal or oropharyngeal swab from every participant. Prospective study participants could optionally give additional blood draws and questionnaires over an approximately 2-month period. Prospective study blood samples were shipped either frozen or at room temperature before DNA extraction. Looking up the germline V gene (reference sequence) yields CDR1 SGHKS and CDR2 YYEKEE. V and J lose 2 bases and 3 bases, and a span of 12 bases separates them. Counted from cysteine to phenylalanine, this CDR3 has 14 amino acids. Only the CDR3 DNA stays, 42 bases, in frame from base 1.

As concerns this clone: Its specific antigen is unknown. No much larger clonotype is one base removed from it; base qualities were not supplied.

TCRbeta CDR3 regions were amplified from genomic DNA using the immunoSEQ Assay, a bias-controlled multiplex PCR. The authors' analysis ran thus. Within the assay, amplification of reference gene primers was used to estimate how many nucleated cells each sample contained. To quantify the absolute abundance of each unique TCRbeta CDR3 rearrangement, sequence reads were collapsed and filtered. For each sample, productive Simpson clonality was calculated as the square root of Simpson's diversity index over productive rearrangements. TCRdb took this table from immuneACCESS and kept in-frame rearrangements with V and J called. Such tables lack part of the clones; where checked against another copy, unresolved V genes explain under half of the gap, and the rest is unexplained. V and J calls and clone size come straight from that table; D and trimming were deduced from the DNA. The table for this sample lists 260,000 or so clones; roughly 89% of them were counted only once. The ten largest make up just over 2.5% of the sample.

The sequence is built from TRBV5-5 and TRBJ2-7; TRBD2 could be the D gene, as 6 bases match. The source material was PBMCs or T cells enriched from blood (not recorded which). The receptor was derived from a woman aged 25 to 39 with acute COVID-19. This receptor has the CDR3 CASSFGQGGYEQYF. At the DNA level, the sequence is TGTGCCAGCAGCTTTGGCCAGGGAGGCTACGAGCAGTACTTC.